Included here is one T cell receptor (beta chain) sequence, with context. Generated by immunoSEQ multiplex PCR, the TCRdb table keeps only in-frame clones and is missing some. The repertoire holds almost 85,000 clones, 80% to 90% seen once, with around 10% in the top ten. The sample is drawn from a study of control samples from healthy donors and cancer patients. In germline, CDR1 is GTSNPN, CDR2 SVGIG (reference sequence). V lost 3 bases, J lost 5 bases, and 9 bases stayed unmatched. The CDR3 length is 14 residues. The chain employs TRBV30 and TRBJ2-5; 7 bases map to TRBD2. The sequence was obtained from a man in his sixties with head and neck cancer. The sample consisted of PBMCs. CDR3 sequence (DNA): TGTGCCTGGAGCCTAGCGGCTATGGGGGAGACCCAGTACTTC. This codes for CAWSLAAMGETQYF.